These 16 T cell receptor beta chains were sequenced from one sample in a study of blood T cell repertoires in COVID-19. Clones were sequenced by immunoSEQ multiplex PCR, and TCRdb holds only the in-frame ones, with some missing. The sample lists approximately 310,000 clones; less than 85% were seen once. Specimen: PBMCs or T cells enriched from blood (not recorded which). These receptors came from a woman in her twenties or thirties who had been exposed to COVID-19.

The chain couples TRBV10-2 to TRBJ2-7; the match to TRBD1 covers 11 bases. V gave up 8 bases and J gave up 1 base; unmatched junction bases: 1. Germline values: CDR1 WSHSY, CDR2 SAAADI. The CDR3 contains 13 residues. The CDR3 region has the DNA TGCGCCAGCGGACAGGGGGCTTCCTACGAGCAGTACTTC. Its translation: CASGQGASYEQYF.

This sequence joins TRBV28 and TRBJ1-1; 7 bases align to TRBD1. The CDR3 spans 15 residues. The ends lost 5 bases at V and 5 bases at J; junction bases unmatched: 11. Germline CDR1 reads MDHEN; CDR2 reads SYDVKM. In DNA form, the CDR3 reads TGTGCCAGCAGTCCCCCGCCAGGGGGTGTTACTGAAGCTTTCTTT. This codes for CASSPPPGGVTEAFF.

This clone was observed a handful of times. The rearrangement links TRBV7-2 to TRBJ1-2; weak D call: TRBD1 (5 bases). Trimming cost V 8 bases and J 4 bases, with 14 bases left between them. The CDR3 is 13 amino acids. Looked up from germline, CDR1 is SGHTA and CDR2 is FQGNSA. CDR3 sequence (DNA): TGTGCCAGCGGGCTGCGGGGGATCTATGGCTACACCTTC. This encodes CASGLRGIYGYTF.

The V and J genes are TRBV11-1 and TRBJ1-1; TRBD1 agrees at 7 bases. The V gene end was trimmed by 5 bases and the J gene end by 1 base; junction bases not matched to a gene: 7. The CDR3 consists of 15 residues. The germline V gene has CDR1 SGHAT and CDR2 FQDESV (reference sequence). CDR3 nucleotide sequence: TGTGCCAGCAGCGCACAGGGACAGCAGAACACTGAAGCTTTCTTT. Translation: CASSAQGQQNTEAFF.

The genes are TRBV10-3 and TRBJ1-1, with TRBD1 matching over 9 bases. Germline V gives CDR1 ENHRY, CDR2 SYGVKD. Trimming took 7 bases from V and 1 from J; bases not matched to a gene: 7. The CDR3 totals 15 residues. CDR3 coding DNA: TGTGCCATCACCACAGGGGGCGCTAAGAACACTGAAGCTTTCTTT. Protein sequence: CAITTGGAKNTEAFF.

This clone occurred once. The J gene is TRBJ2-1, the V gene TRBV5-1; TRBD1 is a possible D gene (6 bases). The CDR3 covers 15 residues. Germline values: CDR1 SGHRS, CDR2 YFSETQ. V was clipped by 0 bases and J by 7 bases, with 14 bases between them. The CDR3 DNA sequence: TGCGCCAGCAGCTTGGAGGGACATGAAGGAAATGAGCAGTTCTTC. Protein: CASSLEGHEGNEQFF.

The CDR3 region has the DNA TGTGCCAGCAGCCGACAGGGAAATCAGCCCCAGCATTTT. As protein: CASSRQGNQPQHF. V is TRBV5-8 and J is TRBJ1-5, with 7 nucleotides matching TRBD1. Per the germline V gene, CDR1 is SGHTS and CDR2 is YDEGEE. This CDR3 has 13 amino acids. J was trimmed by 4 bases and V by 4 bases; bases with no gene match: 2.

The chain employs TRBV3-1 (or the pseudogene TRBV3-2) and TRBJ1-1; D is perhaps TRBD1 (6 bases). Germline lookup yields CDR1 LGHDT and CDR2 YNNKEL (reference sequence). The CDR3 contains 15 residues. The V gene lost 1 base and the J gene lost 6 bases, with 15 bases spanning the gap. This CDR3 reads CASSQGGPPSAEAFF. CDR3 nucleotides: TGTGCCAGCAGCCAAGGGGGGCCTCCATCGGCTGAAGCTTTCTTT.

The chain recombines TRBV4-1 with TRBJ1-4; weak D call: TRBD1 (6 bases). CDR1 MGHRA and CDR2 YSYEKL come from the germline V gene. The CDR3 covers 17 residues. V was trimmed by 4 bases and J by 0 bases, leaving 15 bases between them. Written as DNA, the CDR3 is TGCGCCAGCAGCCTTACCTCCAACAGGGCAACTAATGAAAAACTGTTTTTT. Translation gives CASSLTSNRATNEKLFF.

The chain couples TRBV5-1 to TRBJ2-1; 8 bases line up with TRBD1. The CDR3 is 15 amino acids. The ends lost 0 bases at V and 4 bases at J; junction bases unmatched: 3. Germline V CDR1 and CDR2: SGHRS, YFSETQ. The chain's CDR3 is CASSLVDRDYNEQFF. DNA of the CDR3: TGCGCCAGCAGCTTGGTGGACAGGGATTACAATGAGCAGTTCTTC.

The count of this clone is one. Here the CDR3 reads CASSPVVADTQYF. DNA for the CDR3: TGTGCCAGCTCACCGGTCGTGGCTGATACGCAGTATTTT. J is TRBJ2-3 and V is TRBV18, with no clear D. The CDR3 runs to 13 residues. Germline lookup yields CDR1 KGHSH and CDR2 LQKENI. Trimming removed 3 bases from V and 6 bases from J, with 10 bases in between.

V and J are TRBV4-3 and TRBJ1-1; 11 positions match TRBD1. The germline gives CDR1 LGHNA, CDR2 YSLEER. The CDR3 length is 18 residues. Germline trimming cut 4 bases from V and 2 bases from J; bases unmatched to any gene: 12. CDR3 DNA sequence: TGCGCCAGCAGCCCCGAACTAGGGACAGGGGGTGGAAACACTGAAGCTTTCTTT. As protein: CASSPELGTGGGNTEAFF.

This chain joins TRBV7-9 and TRBJ2-7, with D possibly being TRBD2 (5 bases). Germline lookup yields CDR1 SEHNR and CDR2 FQNEAQ (reference sequence). There are 14 residues in the CDR3. The V and J ends lost 4 bases and 5 bases respectively, with 15 bases between them. The CDR3 DNA sequence: TGTGCCAGCAGCTCTACGAGGGCAGCCGACGAGCAGTACTTC. Translating gives CASSSTRAADEQYF.

The chain joins TRBV5-4 to TRBJ1-1, with D perhaps TRBD1 (5 bases). The germline V gene has CDR1 SGHNT and CDR2 YYREEE (reference sequence). Trimming removed 0 bases from V and 4 bases from J, with 13 bases in between. This CDR3 spans 15 amino acids. This CDR3 reads CASSLGAVQGTEAFF. The CDR3 DNA reads TGTGCCAGCAGCTTGGGAGCAGTGCAGGGCACTGAAGCTTTCTTT.

CDR3 protein: CASSGGQLTYGYTF. CDR3 nucleotide sequence: TGCGCCAGCAGTGGGGGACAGCTGACCTATGGCTACACCTTC. The V and J genes are TRBV10-1 and TRBJ1-2; 7 nucleotides align to TRBD1. Trimming at V came to 4 bases and at J to 4 bases, leaving 6 bases not matched to a gene. Germline-derived CDR1 and CDR2 are WNHNN and SYGVQD (reference sequence). The CDR3 runs to 14 residues.

In its sample, this clone was seen a few times. The chain is built from TRBV18 and TRBJ1-5, with TRBD1 matching over 9 bases. The germline V gene has CDR1 KGHSH and CDR2 LQKENI. This CDR3 is built from 15 residues. V trimming: 5 bases; J trimming: 5 bases; junction bases outside the gene matches: 7. The DNA for the CDR3 is TGTGCCAGCTCAAATACAGGGGGCAGTGATCAGCCCCAGCATTTT. Amino acid sequence: CASSNTGGSDQPQHF.